This TCR beta chain was identified during a study of control samples from healthy donors and cancer patients. Only in-frame clones appear in the TCRdb table, and some are missing; sequencing was by immunoSEQ multiplex PCR. The repertoire has some 150,000 clones, about nine tenths of them found once; the top ten carry 4.9%. Trimming cost V 3 bases and J 2 bases, with 11 bases left between them. The CDR3 totals 16 residues. Germline-derived CDR1 and CDR2 are SGHVS and FQNEAQ. This sequence joins TRBV7-8 and TRBJ1-6; D uncertain. This receptor was obtained from a young man in good health. Input material: blood. In DNA form, the CDR3 reads TGTGCCAGCAGCTTCGGCACGCCGCCCTATAATTCACCCCTCCACTTT. Its translation is CASSFGTPPYNSPLHF.